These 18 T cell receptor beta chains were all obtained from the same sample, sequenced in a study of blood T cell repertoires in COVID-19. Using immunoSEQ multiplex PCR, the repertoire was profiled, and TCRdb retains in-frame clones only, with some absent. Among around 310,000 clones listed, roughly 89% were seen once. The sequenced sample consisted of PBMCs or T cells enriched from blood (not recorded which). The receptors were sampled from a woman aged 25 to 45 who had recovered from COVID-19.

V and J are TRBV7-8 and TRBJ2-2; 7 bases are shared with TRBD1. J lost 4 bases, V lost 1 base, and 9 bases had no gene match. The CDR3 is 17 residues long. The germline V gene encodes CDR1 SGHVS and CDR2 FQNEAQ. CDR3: CASSLVIGTAGTGELFF. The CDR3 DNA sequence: TGTGCCAGCAGCTTAGTCATTGGGACAGCTGGCACCGGGGAGCTGTTTTTT.

The CDR3: CAISGASYNEQFF. In DNA, the CDR3 is TGTGCCATCTCAGGGGCCAGCTACAATGAGCAGTTCTTC. V gene TRBV10-3 combines with J gene TRBJ2-1, with a possible D match to TRBD1 (6 bases). Trimming left V 8 bases short and J 3 bases short, with 11 bases between. CDR1 and CDR2 (germline): ENHRY, SYGVKD. This CDR3 contains 13 residues.

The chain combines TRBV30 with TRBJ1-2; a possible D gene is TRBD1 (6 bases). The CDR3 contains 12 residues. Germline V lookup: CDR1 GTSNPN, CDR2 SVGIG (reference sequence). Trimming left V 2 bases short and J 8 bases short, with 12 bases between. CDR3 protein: CAWSRGGKGYTF. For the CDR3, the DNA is TGTGCCTGGAGTAGGGGGGGCAAGGGCTACACCTTC.

The CDR3, as DNA: TGTGCCAGCAGTGAAGACGCGGGACCATACAATGAGCAGTTCTTC. Protein product: CASSEDAGPYNEQFF. V usage is TRBV2 and J usage is TRBJ2-1, with D possibly matching TRBD2 (6 bases). The CDR3 consists of 15 residues. Between the trimmed V and J ends, which lost 1 base and 4 bases, there was a span of 11 bases. Germline loops: CDR1 SNHLY, CDR2 FYNNEI. The entire variable domain, with the rest obtained from reference TRBV2 and TRBJ2-1, is as follows: EPEVTQTPSHQVTQMGQEVILRCVPISNHLYFYWYRQILGQKVEFLVSFYNNEISEKSEIFDDQFSVERPDGSNFTLKIRSTKLEDSAMYFCASSEDAGPYNEQFFGPGTRLTVL.

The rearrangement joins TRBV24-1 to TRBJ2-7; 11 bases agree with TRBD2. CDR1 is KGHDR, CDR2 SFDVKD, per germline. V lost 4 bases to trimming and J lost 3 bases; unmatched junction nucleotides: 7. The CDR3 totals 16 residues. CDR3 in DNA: TGTGCCACCAGTGACATGGGGACTAGCGGATTCTACGAGCAGTACTTC. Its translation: CATSDMGTSGFYEQYF.

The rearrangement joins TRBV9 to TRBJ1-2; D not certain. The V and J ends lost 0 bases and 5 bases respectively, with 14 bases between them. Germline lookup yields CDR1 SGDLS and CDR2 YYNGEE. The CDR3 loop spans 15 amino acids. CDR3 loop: CASSVDPGPKYGYTF. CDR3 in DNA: TGTGCCAGCAGCGTAGATCCAGGCCCAAAATATGGCTACACCTTC.

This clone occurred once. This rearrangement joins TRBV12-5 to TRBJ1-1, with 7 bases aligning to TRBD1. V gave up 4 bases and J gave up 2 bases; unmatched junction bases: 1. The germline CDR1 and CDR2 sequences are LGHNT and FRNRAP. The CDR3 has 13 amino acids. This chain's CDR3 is CASGWDRNTEAFF. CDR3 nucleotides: TGTGCTAGTGGTTGGGACAGAAACACTGAAGCTTTCTTT.

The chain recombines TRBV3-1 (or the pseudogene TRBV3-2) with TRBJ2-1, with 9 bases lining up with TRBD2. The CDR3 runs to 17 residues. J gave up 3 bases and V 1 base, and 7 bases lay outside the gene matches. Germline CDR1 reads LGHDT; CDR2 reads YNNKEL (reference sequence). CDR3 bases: TGTGCCAGCAGCCAAGGGCTAGCGGGGATAGACTACAATGAGCAGTTCTTC. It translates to CASSQGLAGIDYNEQFF.

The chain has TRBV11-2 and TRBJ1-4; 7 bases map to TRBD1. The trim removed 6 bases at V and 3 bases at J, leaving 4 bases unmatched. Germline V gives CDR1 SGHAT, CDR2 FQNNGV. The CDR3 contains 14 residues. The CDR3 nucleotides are TGTGCCAGCAGACAGGGGTCAGCTAATGAAAAACTGTTTTTT. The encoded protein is CASRQGSANEKLFF.

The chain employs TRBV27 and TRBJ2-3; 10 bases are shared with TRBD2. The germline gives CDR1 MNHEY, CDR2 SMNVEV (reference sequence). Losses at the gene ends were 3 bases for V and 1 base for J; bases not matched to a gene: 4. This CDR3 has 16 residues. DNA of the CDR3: TGTGCCAGCAGTTTTCTTCTAGCGGGGGGCACAGATACGCAGTATTTT. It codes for CASSFLLAGGTDTQYF.

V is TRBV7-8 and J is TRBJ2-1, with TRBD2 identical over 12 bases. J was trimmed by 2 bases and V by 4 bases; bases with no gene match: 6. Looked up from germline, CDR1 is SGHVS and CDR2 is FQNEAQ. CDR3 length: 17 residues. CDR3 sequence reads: CASSSSGRAIPYNEQFF. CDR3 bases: TGTGCCAGCAGCTCTAGCGGGAGGGCAATACCCTACAATGAGCAGTTCTTC.

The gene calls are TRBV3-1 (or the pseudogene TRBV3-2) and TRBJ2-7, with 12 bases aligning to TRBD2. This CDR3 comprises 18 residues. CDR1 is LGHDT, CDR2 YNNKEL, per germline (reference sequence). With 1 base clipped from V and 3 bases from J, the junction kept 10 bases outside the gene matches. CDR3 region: CASSQVPTTSGSFYEQYF. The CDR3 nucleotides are TGTGCCAGCAGCCAAGTCCCCACGACTAGCGGGAGTTTCTACGAGCAGTACTTC.

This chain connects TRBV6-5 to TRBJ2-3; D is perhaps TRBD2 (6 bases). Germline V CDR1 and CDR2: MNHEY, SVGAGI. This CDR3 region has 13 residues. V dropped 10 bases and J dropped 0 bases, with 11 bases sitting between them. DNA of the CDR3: TGTGCCACCCGGGACTCGAGCACAGATACGCAGTATTTT. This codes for CATRDSSTDTQYF.

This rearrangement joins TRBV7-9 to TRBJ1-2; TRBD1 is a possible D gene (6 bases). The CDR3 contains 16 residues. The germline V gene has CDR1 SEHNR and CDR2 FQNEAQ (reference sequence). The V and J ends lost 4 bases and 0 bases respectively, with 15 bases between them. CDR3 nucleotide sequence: TGTGCCAGCAGCTCCGGAGGGGGGGAAGCTAACTATGGCTACACCTTC. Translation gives CASSSGGGEANYGYTF. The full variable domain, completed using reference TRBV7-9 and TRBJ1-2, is DTGVSQNPRHKITKRGQNVTFRCDPISEHNRLYWYRQTLGQGPEFLTYFQNEAQLEKSRLLSDRFSAERPKGSFSTLEIQRTEQGDSAMYLCASSSGGGEANYGYTFGSGTRLTVV.

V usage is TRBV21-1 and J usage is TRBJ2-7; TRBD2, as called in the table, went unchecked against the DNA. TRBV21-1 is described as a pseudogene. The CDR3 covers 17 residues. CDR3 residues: CASSKSGVKKALYEQYF. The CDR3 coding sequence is TGTGCCAGCAGCAAAAGCGGAGTGAAGAAGGCTCTCTACGAGCAGTACTTC.

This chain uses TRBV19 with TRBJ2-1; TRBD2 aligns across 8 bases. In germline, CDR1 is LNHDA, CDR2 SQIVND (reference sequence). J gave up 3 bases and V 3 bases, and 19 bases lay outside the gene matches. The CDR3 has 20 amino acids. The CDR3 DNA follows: TGTGCCAGTAGTATGGGCTTGGCGGGAGGACCTTCCTCAGGCTACAATGAGCAGTTCTTC. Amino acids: CASSMGLAGGPSSGYNEQFF.

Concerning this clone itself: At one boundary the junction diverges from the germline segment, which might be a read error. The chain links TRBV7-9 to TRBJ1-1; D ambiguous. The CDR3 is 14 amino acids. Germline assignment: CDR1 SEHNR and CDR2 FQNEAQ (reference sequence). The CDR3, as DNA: TGTGCCAGCACCCTGGTAGGACTGAATACTGAAGCTTTCTTT. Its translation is CASTLVGLNTEAFF.

CDR3 in amino acids: CASSSGDGREKLFF. The CDR3 DNA follows: TGTGCCAGCAGTTCTGGTGACGGGAGGGAAAAACTGTTTTTT. This rearrangement joins TRBV6-2 or TRBV6-3 to TRBJ1-4; D gene ambiguous. Germline V gene lookup returns CDR1 MNHEY and CDR2 SVGEGT. The CDR3 sequence is 14 residues long. V was cut by 4 bases and J by 8 bases, with 14 bases left in between.